The sequence of this T cell receptor (beta chain) was determined in a study of T cell repertoires in cytomegalovirus infection (dated by TCRdb to about 2019). At the level of the whole study: Peptide stimulations targeted recently identified HLA-C-restricted CMV epitopes, whose presentation resists viral immunomodulation, together with well-studied HLA-B-restricted epitopes. Donor HLA type was relevant to the analysis, as public TCR beta signatures indicated carriage of CMV infection together with the matching HLA type. The paper's findings and limits, for the study overall: In the ex vivo response, HLA-C-restricted CMV-specific TCR beta clonotypes were dominant, and in two of eight donors the single most frequent clonotype came from this HLA-C-restricted group. Cumulative frequency of public TCR beta family members discriminated carriers of CMV infection plus the relevant HLA type in this cohort and an independent roughly 340-donor cohort.

About this clonotype itself: This receptor's antigen is unknown. Base qualities were left out, and no much larger clone turns up one base away.

Read against the paper, the sample's treatment or condition label means: in vitro stimulation with specific CMV peptide epitopes to enrich CMV-specific T cells. The cysteine opens and the phenylalanine closes a CDR3 of 14 amino acids. Just the 42-base CDR3 DNA is kept, in frame starting at base 1. The germline V gene specifies MDHEN as CDR1 and SYDVKM as CDR2. Cut back by 7 bases and 0 bases, the V and J ends lie 9 bases apart. Sequenced on an Illumina HiSeq 1500. The public reads were reanalyzed by TCRdb: fastp trimming at Q25, MiXCR alignment, in-frame beta chains only. Each CDR3 protein gets just one entry, which takes the most common genes and DNA from the rows behind it. This sample gives around 540,000 distinct CDR3 sequences in total; roughly a third of them show up just once. The ten largest clones capture roughly 17% of the sample.

This clonotype was sampled from a human donor in good health (CMV status not recorded). Some clones in this sample may be carry-over from other donors' samples. The sequence joins TRBV28 to TRBJ1-4; the D gene assignment is ambiguous. The sequenced sample was cultured PBMCs, obtained from culture after CMV antigen stimulation. The nucleotide sequence reads as follows: TGTGCCAGCACTCCCCATGCAACTAATGAAAAACTGTTTTTT. This translates into CASTPHATNEKLFF.